This entry lists 26 T cell receptor beta chains sequenced from one sample in a study of blood T cell repertoires in COVID-19. TCRdb keeps only in-frame clones here, not all; method: immunoSEQ multiplex PCR. The data show about 150,000 clones, over 75% seen once. Sequenced input: peripheral blood. The receptors were gathered from a woman between 50 and 59 years old with acute or convalescent COVID-19.

This chain links TRBV18 with TRBJ1-1; unclear D gene. Germline V gene data show CDR1 as KGHSH and CDR2 as LQKENI. The CDR3 spans 15 residues. The ends were cut back, 1 base at V and 1 base at J, with 10 bases in the middle. The CDR3, as DNA: TGTGCCAGCTCACCACTGGAAACTACGAACACTGAAGCTTTCTTT. As protein: CASSPLETTNTEAFF.

This clone was seen just once. The chain is built from TRBV29-1 and TRBJ1-2; D unresolved. Germline CDR1 is SQVTM and CDR2 is ANQGSEA. CDR3 size: 12 residues. Trimming shortened V by 3 bases and J by 5 bases, and 10 bases separated the two germline ends. CDR3 in amino acids: CSVDRGRYGYTF. Here the CDR3 DNA reads TGCAGCGTTGACCGGGGAAGGTATGGCTACACCTTC.

The gene calls are TRBV9 and TRBJ1-6; a weak D match, TRBD1 (5 bases). The CDR3 extends over 15 amino acids. V was pared by 0 bases and J by 4 bases, with 8 bases between. Germline CDR1 is SGDLS and CDR2 is YYNGEE. CDR3 sequence: CASSVDTGYNSPLHF. CDR3 in DNA: TGTGCCAGCAGCGTAGATACAGGTTATAATTCACCCCTCCACTTT.

The rearrangement joins TRBV7-6 to TRBJ2-7, with a tentative D call TRBD2 (5 bases). The CDR3 is 18 residues long. Per germline, CDR1 SGHVS and CDR2 FNYEAQ. V lost 3 bases and J 2 bases, leaving 23 bases between the germline ends. DNA for the CDR3: TGTGCCAGCAGCTTCTTGGGATCCGGGGTTCAACGGGCCTACGAGCAGTACTTC. This gives the protein CASSFLGSGVQRAYEQYF. The whole variable domain, remainder taken from reference TRBV7-6 and TRBJ2-7, is GAGVSQSPRYKVTKRGQDVALRCDPISGHVSLYWYRQALGQGPEFLTYFNYEAQQDKSGLPNDRFSAERPEGSISTLTIQRTEQRDSAMYRCASSFLGSGVQRAYEQYFGPGTRLTVT.

CDR3 sequence reads: CASSSNGQGGLSPLHF. CDR3 coding DNA: TGCGCCAGCAGCTCCAACGGACAGGGCGGATTGTCACCCCTCCACTTT. The chain links TRBV5-1 to TRBJ1-6, with TRBD1 matching over 8 bases. V shed 3 bases and J 10 bases; nucleotides not matched to a gene: 12. The germline V gene encodes CDR1 SGHRS and CDR2 YFSETQ. The CDR3 is 16 amino acids.

Only one count was recorded for this clone. The V call is TRBV9, the J call TRBJ2-7; weak D call: TRBD1 (6 bases). Trimming pared 0 bases from V and 0 bases from J, leaving 7 bases between. Germline V CDR1 and CDR2: SGDLS, YYNGEE. The CDR3 extends over 14 amino acids. The CDR3 nucleotides read TGTGCCAGCAGCGTAGAAGGGGGCTCCTACGAGCAGTACTTC. The encoded protein is CASSVEGGSYEQYF.

The chain combines TRBV6-5 with TRBJ2-5; D remains unclear. The V end lost 1 base, the J end lost 5 bases, and 8 bases lay between the germline ends. CDR1 and CDR2 (germline): MNHEY, SVGAGI. This CDR3 contains 13 residues. In nucleotides, the CDR3 is TGTGCCAGCAGTTACTACGAGTGGGAGACCCAGTACTTC. Residues: CASSYYEWETQYF.

The rearrangement joins TRBV7-2 to TRBJ2-3, with 9 bases aligning to TRBD2. With V trimmed by 6 bases and J by 5 bases, 9 bases remained unmatched. The CDR3 is 15 residues long. Germline CDR1 and CDR2: SGHTA and FQGNSA. CDR3 nucleotide sequence: TGTGCCAGCAGTTCGGCGGGGGGGTATGGAGATACGCAGTATTTT. Translation gives CASSSAGGYGDTQYF.

The chain is built from TRBV19 and TRBJ2-1; 8 bases align to TRBD2. Germline V gives CDR1 LNHDA, CDR2 SQIVND (reference sequence). V lost 6 bases and J lost 0; bases outside the gene matches: 4. This CDR3 region has 15 residues. CDR3 sequence reads: CASSQTSGSYNEQFF. Here the CDR3 DNA reads TGTGCCAGTAGCCAAACTAGCGGCTCCTACAATGAGCAGTTCTTC.

This clone was observed a few times. The rearrangement joins TRBV7-9 to TRBJ2-3, with TRBD1 matching 10 bases. Trimming at V came to 6 bases and at J to 3 bases, leaving 9 bases not matched to a gene. CDR1 is SEHNR, CDR2 FQNEAQ, per germline (reference sequence). The CDR3 is 16 residues long. CDR3 sequence: CASRQTGGFVTDTQYF. The DNA of the CDR3 is TGTGCCAGCAGGCAGACAGGGGGCTTCGTTACAGATACGCAGTATTTT. The full variable domain, its missing parts supplied by reference TRBV7-9 and TRBJ2-3, is DTGVSQNPRHKITKRGQNVTFRCDPISEHNRLYWYRQTLGQGPEFLTYFQNEAQLEKSRLLSDRFSAERPKGSFSTLEIQRTEQGDSAMYLCASRQTGGFVTDTQYFGPGTRLTVL.

This clone appeared a single time. The chain has TRBV7-2 and TRBJ2-1, with D uncertain. Germline lookup yields CDR1 SGHTA and CDR2 FQGNSA. Trimming removed 3 bases at V and 4 bases at J, with 7 bases between. CDR3 length: 13 amino acids. The CDR3 DNA sequence: TGTGCCAGCAGCTTGAGAAGATACAATGAGCAGTTCTTC. Protein product: CASSLRRYNEQFF.

This chain links TRBV7-2 with TRBJ2-1; 10 positions agree with TRBD2. CDR3 size: 15 residues. J was trimmed by 2 bases and V by 6 bases; bases with no gene match: 4. Germline V lookup: CDR1 SGHTA, CDR2 FQGNSA. For the CDR3, the DNA is TGTGCCAGCAGTGAACTAGCGGGACCCTACAATGAGCAGTTCTTC. Translating gives CASSELAGPYNEQFF.

This chain connects TRBV4-2 to TRBJ1-5, with 9 bases fitting TRBD1. V lost 3 bases and J lost 0; bases outside the gene matches: 6. CDR3 size: 17 residues. Looked up from germline, CDR1 is LGHNA and CDR2 is YNFKEQ. This CDR3 reads CASSQGQGGYSNQPQHF. The CDR3 DNA sequence: TGTGCCAGCAGCCAGGGACAGGGCGGATATAGCAATCAGCCCCAGCATTTT.

The rearrangement uses TRBV5-1 and TRBJ2-5, with D perhaps matching TRBD2 (5 bases). The germline V and J ends were trimmed by 4 bases and 2 bases, with 9 bases remaining between them. The CDR3 extends over 13 amino acids. The V gene's germline CDR1 is SGHRS and CDR2 YFSETQ. The CDR3 protein is CASSTGSQETQYF. The CDR3 nucleotides are TGCGCCAGCAGCACTGGGAGTCAAGAGACCCAGTACTTC.

This clone came up once. The chain is built from TRBV4-2 and TRBJ1-6; no definite D call. CDR1 is LGHNA and CDR2 is YNFKEQ in the germline V gene. The V and J ends lost 7 bases and 5 bases respectively, with 9 bases between them. There are 13 residues in the CDR3. CDR3 sequence reads: CASNSENNSPLHF. In DNA form, the CDR3 reads TGTGCCAGCAACTCTGAGAATAATTCACCCCTCCACTTT.

The CDR3, as DNA: TGTGCCAGCAACGTGGCCGGACACAATCAGCCCCAGCATTTT. It is translated as CASNVAGHNQPQHF. This chain links TRBV2 with TRBJ1-5, with D possibly TRBD1 on 5 matching bases. Germline V gene sequence: CDR1 SNHLY, CDR2 FYNNEI. CDR3 size: 14 residues. The ends were cut back, 7 bases at V and 3 bases at J, with 13 bases in the middle.

This sequence joins TRBV5-1 and TRBJ1-4, with D possibly TRBD1 on 6 matching bases. Per germline, CDR1 SGHRS and CDR2 YFSETQ. V lost 1 base and J 7 bases, leaving 8 bases between the germline ends. The CDR3 covers 13 residues. CDR3 in DNA: TGCGCCAGCAGCTTGACAGGGATTGAAAAACTGTTTTTT. It is translated as CASSLTGIEKLFF.

V is TRBV11-1 and J is TRBJ1-1; tentative D call: TRBD1 (6 bases). The V gene's germline CDR1 is SGHAT and CDR2 FQDESV (reference sequence). Trimming took off 1 base at V and 7 bases at J, with 13 bases between the two ends. This CDR3 is built from 14 residues. CDR3 nucleotide sequence: TGTGCCAGCAGCTTAGGTTCGGGGGGCGTTGAAGCTTTCTTT. Translating gives CASSLGSGGVEAFF. Full variable domain (missing parts from reference TRBV11-1 and TRBJ1-1): EAEVAQSPRYKITEKSQAVAFWCDPISGHATLYWYRQILGQGPELLVQFQDESVVDDSQLPKDRFSAERLKGVDSTLKIQPAELGDSAMYLCASSLGSGGVEAFFGQGTRLTVV.

This clone has only a few counts. V usage is TRBV7-2 and J usage is TRBJ2-3; 13 nucleotides match TRBD2. The V gene end was trimmed by 2 bases and the J gene end by 5 bases; junction bases not matched to a gene: 4. Per the germline V gene, CDR1 is SGHTA and CDR2 is FQGNSA. This CDR3 has 16 amino acids. CDR3 sequence (DNA): TGTGCCAGCAGCTTAACTAGCGGGGGGGTGGGAGATACGCAGTATTTT. Translation gives CASSLTSGGVGDTQYF.

The DNA of the CDR3 is TGTGCCAGCAGCCCACCCTTTGGCGGGGGGGCCAAGCAAGAGACCCAGTACTTC. It is translated as CASSPPFGGGAKQETQYF. V gene TRBV9 combines with J gene TRBJ2-5; 9 bases are shared with TRBD2. CDR3 length equals 18 residues. Germline assignment: CDR1 SGDLS and CDR2 YYNGEE. With 4 bases clipped from V and 2 bases from J, the junction kept 15 bases outside the gene matches.

A single count supports this clone. The chain employs TRBV13 and TRBJ1-2, with 7 bases fitting TRBD1. V was clipped by 0 bases and J by 4 bases; unmatched bases: 5. This CDR3 is built from 15 residues. Germline CDR1 reads PRHDT; CDR2 reads FYEKMQ (reference sequence). CDR3 sequence reads: CASSLGQGLGYGYTF. The CDR3 bases are TGTGCCAGCAGCTTAGGACAGGGGCTCGGCTATGGCTACACCTTC.

CDR3 nucleotides: TGTGCCAGCAGCTTAGGGACAGGGTCTGTCAACTATGGCTACACCTTC. This sequence encodes CASSLGTGSVNYGYTF. The chain recombines TRBV7-8 with TRBJ1-2; TRBD1 matches at 8 bases. Germline CDR1 SGHVS, CDR2 FQNEAQ. Losses at the gene ends were 1 base for V and 2 bases for J; bases not matched to a gene: 6. CDR3 length: 16 amino acids.

The chain recombines TRBV19 with TRBJ2-2, with 8 bases matching TRBD1. Trimming cost V 4 bases and J 4 bases; bases outside gene matches: 2. Germline CDR1 reads LNHDA; CDR2 reads SQIVND (reference sequence). The CDR3 has 14 amino acids. CDR3 loop: CASSRQGTTGELFF. DNA for the CDR3: TGTGCCAGTAGTAGACAGGGGACCACCGGGGAGCTGTTTTTT.

The chain links TRBV7-8 to TRBJ1-1; D unresolved. The CDR3 is made up of 14 amino acids. CDR1 is SGHVS, CDR2 FQNEAQ, per germline. Deletions cut 0 bases from V and 0 bases from J, with 5 bases between. The CDR3 coding sequence is TGTGCCAGCAGCTTAGCGGCGGTGAACACTGAAGCTTTCTTT. This codes for CASSLAAVNTEAFF.

The chain carries TRBV2 and TRBJ2-5; TRBD1 is a possible D gene (5 bases). The ends were cut back, 3 bases at V and 5 bases at J, with 13 bases in the middle. Germline values: CDR1 SNHLY, CDR2 FYNNEI. This CDR3 comprises 14 residues. Here the CDR3 reads CASSDWRQLETQYF. The CDR3, as DNA: TGTGCCAGCAGTGATTGGAGACAGTTGGAGACCCAGTACTTC.

This clone has a handful of counts. The rearrangement links TRBV3-1 (or the pseudogene TRBV3-2) to TRBJ2-7, with TRBD1 matching 10 bases. V lost 6 bases to trimming and J lost 3 bases; unmatched junction nucleotides: 2. Germline V gene sequence: CDR1 LGHDT, CDR2 YNNKEL (reference sequence). There are 13 residues in the CDR3. The CDR3 region is CASRGTGVYEQYF. In DNA form, the CDR3 reads TGTGCCAGCAGGGGGACAGGGGTCTACGAGCAGTACTTC.